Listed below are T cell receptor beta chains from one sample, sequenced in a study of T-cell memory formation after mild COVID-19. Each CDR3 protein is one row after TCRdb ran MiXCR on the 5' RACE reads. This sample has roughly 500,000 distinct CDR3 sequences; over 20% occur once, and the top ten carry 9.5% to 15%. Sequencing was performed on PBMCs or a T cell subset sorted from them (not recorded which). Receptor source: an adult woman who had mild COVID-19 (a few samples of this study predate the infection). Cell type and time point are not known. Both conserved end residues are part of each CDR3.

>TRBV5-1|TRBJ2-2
CASSLAKDRPTGELFF
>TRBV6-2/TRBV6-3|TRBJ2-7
CASSSSTGLQDF
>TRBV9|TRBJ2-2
CASSNLDWVNTGELFF
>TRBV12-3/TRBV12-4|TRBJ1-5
CASSLMAEAGGPQHF
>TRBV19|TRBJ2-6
CASTHRETSGANVLTF
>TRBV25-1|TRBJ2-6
CASSPPGTGISGANVLTF
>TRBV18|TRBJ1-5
CASSPDSFGDGQPQHF
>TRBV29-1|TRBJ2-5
CSVRGQGRETQYF
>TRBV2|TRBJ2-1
CASSVMPGLVSPEQFF
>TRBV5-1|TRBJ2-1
CASSSTGLAGDHEQFF
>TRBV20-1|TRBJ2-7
CSARVRGQVHEQYF
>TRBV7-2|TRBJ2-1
CASSLTATGRGDEQFF
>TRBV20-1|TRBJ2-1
CSARRLAGGPSYNEQFF
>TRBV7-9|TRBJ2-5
CASSSALRRETQYF
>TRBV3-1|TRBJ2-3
CASSHPPRASERGTDTQYF
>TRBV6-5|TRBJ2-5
CASSSPRGSYQETQYF
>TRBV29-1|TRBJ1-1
CSVRDRGNTEAFF
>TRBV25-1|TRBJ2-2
CASSEGWGVNTGELFF
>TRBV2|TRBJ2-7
CASSDRLAHSYEQYF
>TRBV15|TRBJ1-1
CATSTSTGPNTEAFF
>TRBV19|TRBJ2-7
CASSESGRSSYEQYF
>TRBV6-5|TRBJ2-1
CASSYSTLAGLVYNEQFF
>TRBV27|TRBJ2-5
CASSFLAGGQETQYF
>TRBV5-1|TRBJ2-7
CASSPDGAGLYEQYF